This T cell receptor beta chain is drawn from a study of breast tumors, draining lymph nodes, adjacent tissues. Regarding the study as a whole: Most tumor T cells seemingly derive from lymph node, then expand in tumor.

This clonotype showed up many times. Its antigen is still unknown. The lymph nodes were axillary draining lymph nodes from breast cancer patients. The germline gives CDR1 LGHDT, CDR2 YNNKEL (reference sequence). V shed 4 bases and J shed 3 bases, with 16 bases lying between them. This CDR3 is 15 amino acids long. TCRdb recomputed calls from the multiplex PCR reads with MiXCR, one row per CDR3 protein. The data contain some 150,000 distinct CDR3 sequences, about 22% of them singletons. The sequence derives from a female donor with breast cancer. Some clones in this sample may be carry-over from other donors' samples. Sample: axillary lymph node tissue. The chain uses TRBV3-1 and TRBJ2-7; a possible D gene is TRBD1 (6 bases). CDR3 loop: CASSRTTGTHYEQYF. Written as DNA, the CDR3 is TGTGCCAGCAGCCGGACGACAGGAACCCACTACGAGCAGTACTTC.